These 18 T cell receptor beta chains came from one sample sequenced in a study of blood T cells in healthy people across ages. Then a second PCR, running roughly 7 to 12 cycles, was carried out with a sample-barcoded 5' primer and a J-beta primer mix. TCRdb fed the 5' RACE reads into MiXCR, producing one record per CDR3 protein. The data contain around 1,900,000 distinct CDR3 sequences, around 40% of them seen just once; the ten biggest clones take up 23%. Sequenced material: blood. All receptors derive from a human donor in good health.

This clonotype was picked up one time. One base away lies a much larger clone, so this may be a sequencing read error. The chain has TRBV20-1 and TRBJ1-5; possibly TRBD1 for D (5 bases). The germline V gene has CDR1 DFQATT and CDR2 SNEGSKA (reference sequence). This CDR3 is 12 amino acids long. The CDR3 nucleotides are TGCAGGGCAGGGAGGGGTGGTCAGCCCCAGCATTTT. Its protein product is CRAGRGGQPQHF.

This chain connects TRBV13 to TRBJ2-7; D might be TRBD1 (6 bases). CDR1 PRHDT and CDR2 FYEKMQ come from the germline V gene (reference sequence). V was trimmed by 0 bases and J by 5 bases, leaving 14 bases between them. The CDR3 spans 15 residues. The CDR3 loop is CASSLGQGGFDEQYF. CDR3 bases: TGTGCCAGCAGCTTAGGACAGGGTGGTTTCGACGAGCAGTACTTC.

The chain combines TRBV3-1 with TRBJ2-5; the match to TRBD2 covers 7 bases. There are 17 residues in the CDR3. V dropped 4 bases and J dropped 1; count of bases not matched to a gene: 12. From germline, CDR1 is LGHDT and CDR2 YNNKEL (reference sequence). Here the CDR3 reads CASSRPRDYHLQETQYF. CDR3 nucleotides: TGTGCCAGCAGCCGCCCCCGGGACTATCATCTCCAAGAGACCCAGTACTTC.

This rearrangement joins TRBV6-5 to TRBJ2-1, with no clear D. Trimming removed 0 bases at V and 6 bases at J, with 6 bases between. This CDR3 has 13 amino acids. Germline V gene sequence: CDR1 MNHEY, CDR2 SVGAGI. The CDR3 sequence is CASSYSDGNEQFF. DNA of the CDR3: TGTGCCAGCAGTTACTCCGACGGCAATGAGCAGTTCTTC.

The chain's CDR3 is CATSRRTGTDEKLFF. The CDR3, as DNA: TGTGCCACCAGCAGAAGAACCGGGACGGATGAAAAACTGTTTTTT. The gene calls are TRBV15 and TRBJ1-4; the D gene is possibly TRBD1 (5 bases). Germline V lookup: CDR1 LNHNV, CDR2 YYDKDF (reference sequence). This CDR3 region has 15 residues. V was shortened by 2 bases and J by 6 bases, with 13 bases between the two germline ends. The variable domain in full, with the rest retrieved from reference TRBV15 and TRBJ1-4, is DAMVIQNPRYQVTQFGKPVTLSCSQTLNHNVMYWYQQKSSQAPKLLFHYYDKDFNNEADTPDNFQSRRPNTSFCFLDIRSPGLGDTAMYLCATSRRTGTDEKLFFGSGTQLSVL.

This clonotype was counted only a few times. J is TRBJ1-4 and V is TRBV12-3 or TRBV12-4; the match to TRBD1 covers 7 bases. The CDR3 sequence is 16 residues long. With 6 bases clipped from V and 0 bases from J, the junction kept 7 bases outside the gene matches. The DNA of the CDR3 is TGTGCCAGCAGAACAGGGGCAACTGCAACTAATGAAAAACTGTTTTTT. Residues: CASRTGATATNEKLFF.

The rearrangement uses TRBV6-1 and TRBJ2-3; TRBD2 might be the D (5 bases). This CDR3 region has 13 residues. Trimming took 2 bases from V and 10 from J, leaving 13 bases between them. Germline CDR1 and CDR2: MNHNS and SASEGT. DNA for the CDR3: TGTGCCAGCAGTGAACGTGTCGTCGGGGCGCAGTATTTT. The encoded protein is CASSERVVGAQYF.

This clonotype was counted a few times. The CDR3 loop is CSARSGTVYGYTF. The CDR3, as DNA: TGCAGTGCTAGATCCGGGACAGTCTATGGCTACACCTTC. The chain employs TRBV20-1 and TRBJ1-2; 7 bases line up with TRBD1. With 2 bases clipped from V and 4 bases from J, the junction kept 4 bases outside the gene matches. The CDR3 is made up of 13 amino acids. CDR1 and CDR2 (germline): DFQATT, SNEGSKA (reference sequence).

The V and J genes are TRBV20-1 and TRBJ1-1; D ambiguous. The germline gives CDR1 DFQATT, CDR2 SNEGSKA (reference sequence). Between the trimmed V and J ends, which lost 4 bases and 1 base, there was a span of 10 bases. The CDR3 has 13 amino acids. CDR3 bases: TGCAGTGCTAAGAAAGGGTGGAACACTGAAGCTTTCTTT. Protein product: CSAKKGWNTEAFF.

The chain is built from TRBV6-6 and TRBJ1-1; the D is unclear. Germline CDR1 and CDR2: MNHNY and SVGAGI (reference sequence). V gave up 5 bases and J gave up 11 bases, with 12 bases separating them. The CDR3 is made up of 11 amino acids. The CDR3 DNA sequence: TGTGCCAGCAGTCCTAGACGTTGGGCTTTCTTT. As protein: CASSPRRWAFF.

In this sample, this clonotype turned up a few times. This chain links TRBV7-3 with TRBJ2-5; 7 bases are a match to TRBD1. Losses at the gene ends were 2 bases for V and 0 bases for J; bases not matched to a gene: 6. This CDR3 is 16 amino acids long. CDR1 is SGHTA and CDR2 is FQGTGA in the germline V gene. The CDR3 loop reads CASSLVNRGHQETQYF. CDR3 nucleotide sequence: TGTGCCAGCAGCTTAGTAAATAGGGGGCACCAAGAGACCCAGTACTTC.

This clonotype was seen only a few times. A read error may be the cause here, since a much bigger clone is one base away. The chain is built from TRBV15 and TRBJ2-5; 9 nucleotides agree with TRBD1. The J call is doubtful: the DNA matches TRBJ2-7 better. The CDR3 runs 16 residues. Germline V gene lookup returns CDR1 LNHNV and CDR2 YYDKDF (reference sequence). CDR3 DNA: TGTGCCACCAGCAGTTCGATACAGGGGGCTAGGGACGAGCAGTACTTC. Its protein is CATSSSIQGARDEQYF.

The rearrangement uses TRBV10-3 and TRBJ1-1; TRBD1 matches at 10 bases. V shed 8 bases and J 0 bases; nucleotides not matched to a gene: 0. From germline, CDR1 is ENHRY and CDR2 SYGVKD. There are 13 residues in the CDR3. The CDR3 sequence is CAIDRGLNTEAFF. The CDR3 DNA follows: TGTGCCATCGACAGGGGGCTGAACACTGAAGCTTTCTTT.

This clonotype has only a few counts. The CDR3 protein is CASRLDLGYGYTF. CDR3 in DNA: TGTGCCAGCAGGTTGGACCTGGGGTATGGCTACACCTTC. The chain recombines TRBV12-3 or TRBV12-4 with TRBJ1-2; D not certain. The V end lost 6 bases, the J end lost 5 bases, and 13 bases lay between the germline ends. The CDR3 consists of 13 residues.

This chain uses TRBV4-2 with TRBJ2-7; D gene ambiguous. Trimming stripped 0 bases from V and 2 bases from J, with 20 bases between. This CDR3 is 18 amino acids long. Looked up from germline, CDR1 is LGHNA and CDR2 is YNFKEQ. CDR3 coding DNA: TGTGCCAGCAGCCAAGATTATTGGGGAATGACGGGTACCTACGAGCAGTACTTC. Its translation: CASSQDYWGMTGTYEQYF.

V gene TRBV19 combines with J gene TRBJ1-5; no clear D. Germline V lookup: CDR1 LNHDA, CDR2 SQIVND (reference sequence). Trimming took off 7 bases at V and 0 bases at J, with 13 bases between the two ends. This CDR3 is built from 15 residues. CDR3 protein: CASTPTRASNQPQHF. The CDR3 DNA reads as TGTGCCAGTACCCCGACCCGGGCTAGCAATCAGCCCCAGCATTTT.

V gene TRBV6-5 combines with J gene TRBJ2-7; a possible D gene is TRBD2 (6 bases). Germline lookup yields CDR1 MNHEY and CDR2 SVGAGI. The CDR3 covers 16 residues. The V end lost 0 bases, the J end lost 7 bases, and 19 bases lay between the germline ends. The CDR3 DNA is TGTGCCAGCAGTTACTCTTGGGGGGAGGTCTACAATGAGCAGTACTTC. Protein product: CASSYSWGEVYNEQYF.

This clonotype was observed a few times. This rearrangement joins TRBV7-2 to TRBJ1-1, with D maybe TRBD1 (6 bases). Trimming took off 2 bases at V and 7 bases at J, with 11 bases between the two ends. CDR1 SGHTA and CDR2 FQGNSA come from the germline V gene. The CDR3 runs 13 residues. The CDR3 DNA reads TGTGCCAGCAGCTTACGACAGGCAATTGAAGCTTTCTTT. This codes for CASSLRQAIEAFF.